This T cell receptor (beta chain) derives from a study of blood T cell repertoires in COVID-19 (TCRdb year 2020). With respect to the entire study: The collaborator samples originated in the United States, Italy and Spain and spanned the acute and convalescent phases of COVID-19. Where HLA class I and class II types were available, the types were taken from metadata supplied by the sample provider, not from assay-based typing. Sample metadata almost always included a de-identified subject ID, COVID-19 status, age in years and sex. The material from the prospective study consisted of cDNA or gDNA derived from T cells, B-cell-depleted T cells, or PBMCs. A freely available public database, intended as a resource for researchers studying the immune response to SARS-CoV-2, is where the repertoires were released. The samples were drawn from the first 160 participants of the ongoing ImmuneRACE study and from under 1,500 subjects provided by 6 global collaborators. The dataset comprised deeply sampled blood TCRbeta repertoires from subjects exposed to, actively infected with, or recovered from COVID-19. The paper's findings and limits, for the study overall: Clinical and demographic metadata were provided uncurated, with the amount varying by source and participant.

As to this clone: Its specific antigen is unknown. Per-nucleotide qualities are absent, and no much larger clonotype sits a single base away.

The collaborating institutions used their own protocols to collect whole blood in K2EDTA tubes. Collaborator samples were shipped for TCRbeta analysis as frozen whole blood, isolated PBMCs, or DNA extracted from either sample type. V ends up 0 bases short and J 0 bases short, with an unmatched junction base count of 8. From the cysteine through the phenylalanine, the CDR3 covers 17 amino acids. Just the 51-base CDR3 DNA is kept, in frame starting at base 1. TCRbeta CDR3 regions were amplified from genomic DNA by means of the immunoSEQ Assay, a bias-controlled multiplex PCR. The original pipeline was this. The number of nucleated cells in each sample was estimated from the amplification of reference gene primers within the assay. To quantify the absolute abundance of each unique TCRbeta CDR3 rearrangement, sequence reads were collapsed and filtered. For each sample, productive Simpson clonality was calculated as the square root of Simpson's diversity index across productive rearrangements. Drawn from immuneACCESS, this table holds only the in-frame rearrangements with V and J called that TCRdb kept. Clones are partly lost; checked studies trace under half to an unresolved V gene and leave the rest unexplained. Clone size and V and J calls were adopted from that table, with D and trimming inferred from the DNA. The sample table holds some 78,000 clones, of which roughly nine tenths were seen once. The ten most abundant clones make up 4.5% to 6% of the sample.

This clonotype originated in a man in his fifties or sixties with active or convalescent COVID-19. The chain links TRBV5-3 with TRBJ1-2, with TRBD1 identical over 7 junction bases. TRBV5-3 is designated an ORF whose function remains uncertain. Input material: peripheral blood. CDR3 reads: CARSLEGQVIANYGYTF. The DNA sequence is given as TGTGCCAGAAGCTTGGAAGGACAGGTTATCGCTAACTATGGCTACACCTTC.